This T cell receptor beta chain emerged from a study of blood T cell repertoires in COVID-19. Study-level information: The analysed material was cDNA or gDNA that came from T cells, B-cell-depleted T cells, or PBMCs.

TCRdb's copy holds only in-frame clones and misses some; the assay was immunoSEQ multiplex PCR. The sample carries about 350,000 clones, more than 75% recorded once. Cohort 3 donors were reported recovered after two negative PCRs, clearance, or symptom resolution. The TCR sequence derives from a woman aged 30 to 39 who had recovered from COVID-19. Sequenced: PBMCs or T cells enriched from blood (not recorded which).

This CDR3 is CAIEQGNNSPLHF. Here the CDR3 DNA reads TGTGCCATCGAACAGGGTAACAATTCACCCCTCCACTTT. The chain carries TRBV28 and TRBJ1-6, with D perhaps TRBD1 (6 bases). The V and J ends lost 10 bases and 7 bases respectively, with 14 bases between them. The CDR3 sequence is 13 residues long. Germline V CDR1 and CDR2: MDHEN, SYDVKM.